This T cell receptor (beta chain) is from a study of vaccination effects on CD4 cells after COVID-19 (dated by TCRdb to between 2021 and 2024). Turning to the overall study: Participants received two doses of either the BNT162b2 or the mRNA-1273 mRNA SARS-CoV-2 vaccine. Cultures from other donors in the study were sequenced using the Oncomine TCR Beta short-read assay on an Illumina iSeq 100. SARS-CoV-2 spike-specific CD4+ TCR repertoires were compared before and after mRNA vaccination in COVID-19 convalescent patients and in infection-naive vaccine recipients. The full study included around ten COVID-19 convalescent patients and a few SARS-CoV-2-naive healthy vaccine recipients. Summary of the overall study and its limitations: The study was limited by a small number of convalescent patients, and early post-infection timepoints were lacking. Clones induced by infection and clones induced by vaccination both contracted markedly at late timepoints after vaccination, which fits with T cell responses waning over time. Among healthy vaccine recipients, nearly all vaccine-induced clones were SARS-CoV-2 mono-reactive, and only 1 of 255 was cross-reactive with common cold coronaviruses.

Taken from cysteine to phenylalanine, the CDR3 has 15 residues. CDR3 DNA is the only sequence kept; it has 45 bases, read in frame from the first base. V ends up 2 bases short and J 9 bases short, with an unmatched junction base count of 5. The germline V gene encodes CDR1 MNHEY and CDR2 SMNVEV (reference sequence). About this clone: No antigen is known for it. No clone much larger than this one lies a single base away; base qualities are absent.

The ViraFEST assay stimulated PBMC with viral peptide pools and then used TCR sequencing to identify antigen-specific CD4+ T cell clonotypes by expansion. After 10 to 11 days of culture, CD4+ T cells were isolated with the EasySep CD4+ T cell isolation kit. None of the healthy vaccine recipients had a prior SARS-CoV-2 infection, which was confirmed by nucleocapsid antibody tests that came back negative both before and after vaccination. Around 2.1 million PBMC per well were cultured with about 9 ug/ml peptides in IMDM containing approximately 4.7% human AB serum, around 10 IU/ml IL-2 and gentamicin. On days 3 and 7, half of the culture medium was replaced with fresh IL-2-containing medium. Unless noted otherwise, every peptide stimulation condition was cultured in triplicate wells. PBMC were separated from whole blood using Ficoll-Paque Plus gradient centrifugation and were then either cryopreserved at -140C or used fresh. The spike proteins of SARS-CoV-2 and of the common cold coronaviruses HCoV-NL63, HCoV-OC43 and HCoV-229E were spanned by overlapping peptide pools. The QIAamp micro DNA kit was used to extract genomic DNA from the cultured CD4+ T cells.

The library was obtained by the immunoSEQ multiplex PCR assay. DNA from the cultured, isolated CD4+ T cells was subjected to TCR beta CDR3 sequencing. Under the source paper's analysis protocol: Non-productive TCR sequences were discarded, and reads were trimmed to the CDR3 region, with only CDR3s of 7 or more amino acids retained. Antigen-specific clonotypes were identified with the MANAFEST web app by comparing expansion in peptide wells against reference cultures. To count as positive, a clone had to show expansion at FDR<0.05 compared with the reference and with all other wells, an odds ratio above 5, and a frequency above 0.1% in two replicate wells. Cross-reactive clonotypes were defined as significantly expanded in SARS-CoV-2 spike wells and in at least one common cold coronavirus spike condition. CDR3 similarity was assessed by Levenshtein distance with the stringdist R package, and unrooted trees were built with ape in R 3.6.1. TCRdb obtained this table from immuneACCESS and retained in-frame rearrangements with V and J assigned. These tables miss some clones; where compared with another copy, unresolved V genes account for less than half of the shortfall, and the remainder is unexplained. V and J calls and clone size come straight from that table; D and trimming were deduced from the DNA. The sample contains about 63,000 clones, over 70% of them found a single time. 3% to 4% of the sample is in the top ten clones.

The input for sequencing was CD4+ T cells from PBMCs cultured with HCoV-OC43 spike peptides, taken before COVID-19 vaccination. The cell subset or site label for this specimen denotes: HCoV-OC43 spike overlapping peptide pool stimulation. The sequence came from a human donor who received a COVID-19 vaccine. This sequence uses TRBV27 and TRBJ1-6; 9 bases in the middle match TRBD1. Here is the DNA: TGTGCCAGCAGTTTAAAGGGACAGGGAGGTTCACCCCTCCACTTT. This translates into CASSLKGQGGSPLHF.